Following are 28 T cell receptor beta chains from one sample sequenced in a study of T-cell memory formation after mild COVID-19. TCRdb fed the 5' RACE reads into MiXCR, producing one record per CDR3 protein. Seen here are 550,000 to 600,000 distinct CDR3 sequences, roughly 20% observed once, and the top ten hold around 9.2%. Sequenced material: PBMCs or a T cell subset sorted from them (not recorded which). The receptors shown here come from an adult woman who had mild COVID-19 (a few samples of this study predate the infection). Cell type and time point are not known.

This clonotype was recorded at least ten times. The chain combines TRBV5-1 with TRBJ1-1, with 7 nucleotides matching TRBD1. The CDR3 runs to 14 residues. Germline V CDR1 and CDR2: SGHRS, YFSETQ. Trimming at V came to 3 bases and at J to 2 bases, leaving 4 bases not matched to a gene. The CDR3 DNA sequence: TGCGCCAGCAGCTACAGGGGTGGAAACACTGAAGCTTTCTTT. Translating it yields CASSYRGGNTEAFF.

In this sample, this clonotype turned up a few times. The gene calls are TRBV2 and TRBJ1-2; 9 nucleotides agree with TRBD1. J gave up 3 bases and V 2 bases, and 1 base lay outside the gene matches. CDR1 is SNHLY, CDR2 FYNNEI, per germline. This CDR3 region has 14 residues. The CDR3 coding sequence is TGTGCCAGCAGTGAAAGACAGGGGGACTATGGCTACACCTTC. Encoded protein: CASSERQGDYGYTF.

This clonotype was detected a few times. The V gene is TRBV6-1, the J gene TRBJ2-3, with a tentative D call TRBD2 (6 bases). CDR3 size: 13 residues. V was trimmed by 8 bases and J by 3 bases, leaving 12 bases between them. The germline gives CDR1 MNHNS, CDR2 SASEGT. CDR3 amino acids: CASPHRETDTQYF. The CDR3 nucleotides are TGTGCCAGCCCCCATCGGGAGACAGATACGCAGTATTTT.

This chain links TRBV20-1 with TRBJ2-7, with D unresolved. The ends were cut back, 0 bases at V and 3 bases at J, with 6 bases in the middle. The CDR3 length is 12 residues. Germline V gene data show CDR1 as DFQATT and CDR2 as SNEGSKA (reference sequence). The CDR3 loop reads CSARETVYEQYF. Here the CDR3 DNA reads TGCAGTGCTAGAGAAACAGTCTACGAGCAGTACTTC.

The CDR3 DNA is TGTGCCAGCTCACCCTTGACAGGGAACACTGAAGCTTTCTTT. This encodes CASSPLTGNTEAFF. The chain links TRBV18 to TRBJ1-1, with D possibly matching TRBD1 (6 bases). The CDR3 contains 14 residues. Germline loops: CDR1 KGHSH, CDR2 LQKENI. V shed 3 bases and J shed 1 base, with 9 bases lying between them.

The gene calls are TRBV29-1 and TRBJ2-7, with D perhaps matching TRBD1 or TRBD2 (5 bases each). There are 12 residues in the CDR3. V shed 4 bases and J shed 5 bases, with 12 bases lying between them. Germline CDR1 and CDR2: SQVTM and ANQGSEA. The CDR3 region has the DNA TGCAGCGTTGGGGGACGCTTTCACGAGCAGTACTTC. Protein product: CSVGGRFHEQYF.

V is TRBV7-2 and J is TRBJ2-7, with D hard to call. Germline loops: CDR1 SGHTA, CDR2 FQGNSA. This CDR3 contains 13 residues. V lost 5 bases to trimming and J lost 4 bases, with 12 bases between them. The CDR3 nucleotides read TGTGCCAGCAGCCTCCCCACCTTGTACGAGCAGTACTTC. Its translation: CASSLPTLYEQYF.

The chain uses TRBV12-3 or TRBV12-4 and TRBJ1-6; D perhaps matches TRBD1 (6 bases). The V end was cut by 6 bases, the J end by 7 bases, with 19 bases between. The CDR3 extends over 16 amino acids. CDR3 sequence reads: CASSPTGFFRNSPLHF. The CDR3 nucleotides read TGTGCCAGCAGCCCTACAGGGTTCTTTCGGAATTCACCCCTCCACTTT.

This clonotype was detected a few times. The chain is built from TRBV9 and TRBJ1-5; perhaps TRBD1 as D (6 bases). Germline V gene data show CDR1 as SGDLS and CDR2 as YYNGEE. V was pared by 3 bases and J by 5 bases, with 12 bases between. CDR3 size: 14 residues. Written as DNA, the CDR3 is TGTGCCAGCAGCGGGTCAGGGGAATATCAGCCCCAGCATTTT. As protein: CASSGSGEYQPQHF.

This sequence joins TRBV7-9 and TRBJ1-1; possibly TRBD1 for D (6 bases). V was shortened by 4 bases and J by 0 bases, with 9 bases between the two germline ends. The CDR3 is 14 amino acids. Looked up from germline, CDR1 is SEHNR and CDR2 is FQNEAQ (reference sequence). CDR3 DNA sequence: TGTGCCAGCAGCTCGGGACACATGAACACTGAAGCTTTCTTT. Protein: CASSSGHMNTEAFF. Looking up the rest from reference TRBV7-9 and TRBJ1-1 gives the full variable domain: DTGVSQNPRHKITKRGQNVTFRCDPISEHNRLYWYRQTLGQGPEFLTYFQNEAQLEKSRLLSDRFSAERPKGSFSTLEIQRTEQGDSAMYLCASSSGHMNTEAFFGQGTRLTVV.

The chain recombines TRBV3-1 with TRBJ1-2, with D possibly TRBD1 on 5 matching bases. This CDR3 spans 15 amino acids. Trimming took 8 bases from V and 0 from J, leaving 16 bases between them. Germline V lookup: CDR1 LGHDT, CDR2 YNNKEL (reference sequence). CDR3 residues: CASSLSAGTNYGYTF. The CDR3, as DNA: TGTGCCAGCTCCCTTTCCGCAGGGACTAACTATGGCTACACCTTC.

J is TRBJ2-1 and V is TRBV2; D is perhaps TRBD1 or TRBD2 (5 bases each). The germline V gene encodes CDR1 SNHLY and CDR2 FYNNEI. V lost 6 bases and J 8 bases, leaving 17 bases between the germline ends. The CDR3 covers 14 residues. The CDR3 loop reads CASRIGTQGYEQFF. The CDR3 bases are TGTGCCAGCAGGATAGGGACCCAGGGATATGAGCAGTTCTTC.

The chain combines TRBV7-6 with TRBJ2-1, with 12 bases that match TRBD1. CDR1 and CDR2 from the germline V gene are SGHVS and FNYEAQ. The CDR3 is 15 amino acids. V was pared by 3 bases and J by 9 bases, with 6 bases of the junction left unmatched. The DNA for the CDR3 is TGTGCCAGCAGCTTCCGGGACAGGGGGCTTGGTGAGCAGTTCTTC. It codes for CASSFRDRGLGEQFF.

The gene calls are TRBV20-1 and TRBJ2-3, with 8 positions matching TRBD2. This CDR3 contains 15 residues. CDR1 is DFQATT, CDR2 SNEGSKA, per germline (reference sequence). V gave up 4 bases and J gave up 2 bases; unmatched junction bases: 8. The CDR3 protein is CSATGTRVYTDTQYF. The CDR3 coding sequence is TGCAGTGCTACCGGGACTAGGGTATACACAGATACGCAGTATTTT.

This clonotype was counted only a few times. The rearrangement joins TRBV5-1 to TRBJ1-6; a weak D match, TRBD1 (5 bases). The CDR3 consists of 14 residues. The germline V gene has CDR1 SGHRS and CDR2 YFSETQ. The V end was cut by 4 bases, the J end by 5 bases, with 10 bases between. The CDR3 bases are TGCGCCAGCAGCCACGACAGCAATAATTCACCCCTCCACTTT. Protein sequence: CASSHDSNNSPLHF. Using reference TRBV5-1 and TRBJ1-6 for the parts outside the CDR3, the full variable domain is KAGVTQTPRYLIKTRGQQVTLSCSPISGHRSVSWYQQTPGQGLQFLFEYFSETQRNKGNFPGRFSGRQFSNSRSEMNVSTLELGDSALYLCASSHDSNNSPLHFGNGTRLTVT.

V is TRBV7-2 and J is TRBJ2-5; D may be TRBD1 or TRBD2 (5 bases each). The germline V gene has CDR1 SGHTA and CDR2 FQGNSA. Trimming cost V 5 bases and J 5 bases, with 18 bases left between them. This CDR3 comprises 15 residues. This chain's CDR3 is CASSDRGRLRETQYF. The CDR3, as DNA: TGTGCCAGCAGCGATCGGGGACGCCTTCGGGAGACCCAGTACTTC.

This clonotype was counted only a few times. The rearrangement links TRBV19 to TRBJ2-1; D gene ambiguous. V lost 3 bases and J 7 bases, leaving 4 bases between the germline ends. In germline, CDR1 is LNHDA, CDR2 SQIVND (reference sequence). This CDR3 has 11 residues. CDR3 region: CASSMGNEQFF. As DNA, the CDR3 is TGTGCCAGTAGTATGGGTAATGAGCAGTTCTTC.

The chain employs TRBV7-9 and TRBJ2-1; D possibly corresponds to TRBD2 (5 bases). Germline lookup yields CDR1 SEHNR and CDR2 FQNEAQ (reference sequence). Trimming shortened V by 3 bases and J by 6 bases, and 15 bases separated the two germline ends. The CDR3 covers 15 residues. CDR3 sequence (DNA): TGTGCCAGCAGCTTTAGGAGTAAGCTAGCCAATGAGCAGTTCTTC. Its translation is CASSFRSKLANEQFF.

In this sample, this clonotype turned up a few times. The rearrangement joins TRBV27 to TRBJ2-7; TRBD1 aligns across 7 bases. The CDR3 has 14 amino acids. J gave up 7 bases and V 1 base, and 7 bases lay outside the gene matches. Germline loops: CDR1 MNHEY, CDR2 SMNVEV (reference sequence). CDR3 loop: CASSLWPTGKEQYF. The CDR3 DNA sequence: TGTGCCAGCAGTTTATGGCCGACAGGGAAAGAGCAGTACTTC.

This clonotype was seen repeatedly, ten times or more. The chain carries TRBV30 and TRBJ1-5; D unclear. Trimming shortened V by 1 base and J by 7 bases, and 11 bases separated the two germline ends. This CDR3 region has 13 residues. Germline V CDR1 and CDR2: GTSNPN, SVGIG (reference sequence). The CDR3 coding sequence is TGTGCCTGGAGTGATAGCCCCCAGCAGCCCCAGCATTTT. Translating gives CAWSDSPQQPQHF.

This clonotype has a count of ten or more. This chain uses TRBV6-6 with TRBJ2-1; either TRBD1 or TRBD2 may fit D (5 bases each). There are 13 residues in the CDR3. V lost 1 base and J lost 5, with 6 bases in between. Germline V gene sequence: CDR1 MNHNY, CDR2 SVGAGI (reference sequence). The CDR3 sequence is CASSYLGDNEQFF. In DNA form, the CDR3 reads TGTGCCAGCAGTTACTTGGGGGACAATGAGCAGTTCTTC.

The chain couples TRBV5-1 to TRBJ2-7, with 12 bases fitting TRBD1. The ends lost 3 bases at V and 3 bases at J; junction bases unmatched: 7. This CDR3 spans 16 amino acids. Per the germline V gene, CDR1 is SGHRS and CDR2 is YFSETQ. CDR3 region: CASSSPGQGAYYEQYF. The CDR3 DNA reads as TGCGCCAGCAGCTCCCCGGGACAGGGGGCTTACTACGAGCAGTACTTC.

The chain uses TRBV2 and TRBJ1-6, with D hard to call. The CDR3 consists of 16 residues. V was clipped by 4 bases and J by 0 bases, with 10 bases between them. Germline assignment: CDR1 SNHLY and CDR2 FYNNEI. As DNA, the CDR3 is TGTGCCAGCAGTGTGGGAAGTAGCTCCTATAATTCACCCCTCCACTTT. Translation gives CASSVGSSSYNSPLHF.

The rearrangement joins TRBV19 to TRBJ1-1; D gene ambiguous. The length of the CDR3 is 15 residues. Germline-derived CDR1 and CDR2 are LNHDA and SQIVND (reference sequence). Trimming shortened V by 7 bases and J by 5 bases, and 20 bases separated the two germline ends. The CDR3 nucleotides are TGTGCCAGTACCTCTTTTTGGGGTGGATTGACTGAAGCTTTCTTT. This translates into CASTSFWGGLTEAFF. Full variable domain (missing parts from reference TRBV19 and TRBJ1-1): DGGITQSPKYLFRKEGQNVTLSCEQNLNHDAMYWYRQDPGQGLRLIYYSQIVNDFQKGDIAEGYSVSREKKESFPLTVTSAQKNPTAFYLCASTSFWGGLTEAFFGQGTRLTVV.

The genes are TRBV5-1 and TRBJ1-2; maybe TRBD1 (6 bases). Looked up from germline, CDR1 is SGHRS and CDR2 is YFSETQ. CDR3 length equals 13 residues. V lost 3 bases and J lost 8, with 14 bases in between. The CDR3 here is CASSYGQTVGYTF. CDR3 bases: TGCGCCAGCAGCTATGGACAGACTGTAGGCTACACCTTC.

This clonotype has a handful of counts. This sequence joins TRBV20-1 and TRBJ2-7, with TRBD2 matching 8 bases. After removal of 5 bases from V and 3 bases from J, the junction contained 6 bases not matched to a gene. CDR1 DFQATT and CDR2 SNEGSKA come from the germline V gene (reference sequence). The CDR3 sequence is 13 residues long. The CDR3 spells CSAPGGPDYEQYF. The CDR3 DNA sequence: TGCAGTGCTCCGGGGGGGCCCGACTACGAGCAGTACTTC.

The rearrangement links TRBV7-7 to TRBJ2-1; 11 bases line up with TRBD1. This CDR3 spans 16 amino acids. The V gene's germline CDR1 is SSHAT and CDR2 FNYEAQ (reference sequence). With V trimmed by 5 bases and J by 9 bases, 12 bases remained unmatched. The CDR3 here is CASSPLAGTGGVEQFF. DNA of the CDR3: TGTGCCAGCAGCCCCCTAGCCGGGACAGGGGGAGTTGAGCAGTTCTTC.

Only a few counts were recorded for this clonotype. This sequence joins TRBV11-2 and TRBJ1-1, with D uncertain. Trimming cost V 1 base and J 10 bases, with 16 bases left between them. CDR1 and CDR2 from the germline V gene are SGHAT and FQNNGV. This CDR3 comprises 14 residues. The CDR3 loop is CASSLGDWADGAFF. CDR3 in DNA: TGTGCCAGCAGCTTAGGTGATTGGGCAGATGGAGCTTTCTTT. Together with reference TRBV11-2 and TRBJ1-1, the CDR3 gives the full variable domain: EAGVAQSPRYKIIEKRQSVAFWCNPISGHATLYWYQQILGQGPKLLIQFQNNGVVDDSQLPKDRFSAERLKGVDSTLKIQPAKLEDSAVYLCASSLGDWADGAFFGQGTRLTVV.